The entry below describes one T cell receptor (beta chain). This sample is drawn from a study of blood T cell repertoires in COVID-19. Study as a whole: Sites across the United States, Italy and Spain contributed samples from acute and convalescent COVID-19. PBMCs, B-cell-depleted T cells, or T cells provided the cDNA or gDNA that made up the material.

The CDR3 length is 13 residues. Germline-derived CDR1 and CDR2 are SNHLY and FYNNEI. Trimming removed 5 bases from V and 1 base from J, with 8 bases in between. In the authors' methods: Amplification of reference gene primers provided the estimated nucleated cell counts. Produced via immunoSEQ multiplex PCR; TCRdb's table is partial and in-frame only. V, J and clone size reflect that table, while D and trimming were determined from the DNA. The sample lists fewer than 200,000 clones, nearly 90% occurring once. This clonotype was obtained from a man in his sixties with active or convalescent COVID-19. Sequencing was done on a sample of peripheral blood. This sequence joins TRBV2 and TRBJ1-1; possibly TRBD1 for D (5 bases). Here the CDR3 reads CASSYTGNTEAFF. The CDR3 DNA follows: TGTGCCAGCAGTTATACAGGGAACACTGAAGCTTTCTTT.